This T cell receptor (beta chain) originates from a study of T cell responses to AZD1222 COVID-19 vaccine. Sequenced by immunoSEQ multiplex PCR; TCRdb stores in-frame clones only, minus some. This repertoire shows tens of thousands of clones, around nine tenths found once; its top ten account for under 14%. Investigators merged groups given second doses at roughly 4 or roughly 12 weeks. General study points: A mostly white British donor set with more females was recruited, and clonal diversity was possibly underestimated. Spike was spanned by vaccine-associated CD4 TCRs, which were dominant at 160-218 and 743-854. When two AZD1222 doses had been given, Spike-specific TCR breadth and depth rose.

The CDR3 spans 15 residues. The junction had 3 bases not matched to a gene; V was cut back by 0 bases and J by 2 bases. The germline gives CDR1 SGHTA, CDR2 FQGTGA. Concerning this clone itself: Its antigen remains unknown.

Sample: peripheral blood, taken 28 days after the second AZD1222 dose. This chain uses TRBV7-3 with TRBJ1-1, with 7 bases that match TRBD1. The TCR was taken from an adult who received the AZD1222 COVID-19 vaccine. CDR3 DNA: TGTGCCAGCAGCTTAACGACAGGGAAAAACACTGAAGCTTTCTTT. This translates into CASSLTTGKNTEAFF.